This TCR beta chain was found in a study of identical twins. Using its own MiXCR run on the 5' RACE reads, TCRdb lists one record per CDR3 protein. The sample has about 200,000 distinct CDR3 sequences; 7.5% are singletons. The CDR3 contains 15 residues. V was clipped by 3 bases and J by 6 bases; unmatched bases: 6. Germline CDR1 is SGHRS and CDR2 is YFSETQ. This clonotype was found many times. These same records also appear under a second study, on yellow fever vaccine responses in identical twins.

The specimen was memory (CD45RO+) T cells sorted from blood. V usage is TRBV5-1 and J usage is TRBJ2-1, with TRBD2 matching over 10 bases. The TCR was taken from a woman in her late teens or twenties in good health. This CDR3 is CASSSSGSPSNEQFF. CDR3 nucleotide sequence: TGCGCCAGCAGCTCTAGCGGGAGCCCAAGCAATGAGCAGTTCTTC.